Listed below are T cell receptor beta chains from one sample, sequenced in a study of blood T cell repertoires in COVID-19. Here immunoSEQ multiplex PCR was the method, and the copy in TCRdb shows in-frame clones only, minus some. The sample lists 100,000 to 150,000 clones, approximately 91% seen once, with approximately 1% in the top ten. The sample was peripheral blood. The receptors here all came from a woman older than 75 with acute or convalescent COVID-19. CDR3s include the opening cysteine and the closing phenylalanine or tryptophan. The order of the fields is V gene, J gene, D gene, CDR3 DNA, CDR3 protein. D genes are given only for firm matches.

TRBV11-1	TRBJ2-7	TRBD2	TGTGCCAGCAGCTTAGCCGCTAGCGGGAGGGCTGAGGAGCAGTACTTC	CASSLAASGRAEEQYF
TRBV5-1	TRBJ2-3	TRBD2	TGCGCCAGCAGCTTTATTCCTAGCGGGAGGTCAGATACGCAGTATTTT	CASSFIPSGRSDTQYF
TRBV19	TRBJ1-5	NA	TGTGCCAGTAGTATTATCAGGGGCAATCAGCCCCAGCATTTT	CASSIIRGNQPQHF
TRBV4-2	TRBJ1-2	NA	TGTGCCAGCAGTCCCACCAGGGGAGCTAACTATGGCTACACCTTC	CASSPTRGANYGYTF
TRBV7-9	TRBJ1-1	TRBD1	TGTGCCAGCAGCTTAGAGGGGGCTACTGAAGCTTTCTTT	CASSLEGATEAFF
TRBV5-1	TRBJ2-2	NA	TGCGCCAGCAGCTCCCCATACACCGGGGAGCTGTTTTTT	CASSSPYTGELFF
TRBV9	TRBJ2-3	NA	TGTGCCAGCAGCGTACACCCACCCGCGTCAGATACGCAGTATTTT	CASSVHPPASDTQYF
TRBV7-9	TRBJ2-7	TRBD2	TGTGCCAGCAGCCCCCCCCAGCGGGGGCCGTCCTACGAGCAGTACTTC	CASSPPQRGPSYEQYF
TRBV5-8	TRBJ2-7	NA	TGTGCCAGCACTAAGACAGAGTACGAGCAGTACTTC	CASTKTEYEQYF
TRBV19	TRBJ1-5	TRBD1	TGTGCCAGTAGTGAAGGACAGGACCATCAGCCCCAGCATTTT	CASSEGQDHQPQHF
TRBV25-1	TRBJ2-1	TRBD2	TGTGCCAGCAGTCCCCCCGGACTAGTTTCCGAGCAGTTCTTC	CASSPPGLVSEQFF